A single TCR beta chain is shown here with its context. Its antigen is currently unknown. The data were taken from a study of persistence of HIV-infected CD4 T cells. The CDR3 totals 10 residues. The V gene lost 5 bases and the J gene lost 6 bases, with 5 bases spanning the gap. Germline V gene data show CDR1 as SGHDN and CDR2 as FVKESK. Cells were stimulated with overlapping HIV-1 Gag 15-mer peptides. Sorted nonresponding memory CD4+ T cells were CD40L-negative, CD69-negative, CD45RO-high. Donors had CD4+ T cell counts above 400 cells/uL and were CMV-seropositive. This was the immunoSEQ version 4 assay in survey mode. Some clones are missing from TCRdb's copy, which holds only in-frame ones; the method was immunoSEQ multiplex PCR. The table has roughly 32,000 clones, roughly four fifths seen once.

This sequence was found in an adult woman with HIV who was CMV-seropositive. The rearrangement joins TRBV14 to TRBJ2-7; D gene uncertain. This material consisted of CD4+ T cells sorted from PBMCs after approximately 19-hour stimulation, taken from a patient who received antiretroviral therapy. The CDR3 spells CASSSREQYF. CDR3 DNA sequence: TGTGCCAGCAGCTCGCGCGAGCAGTACTTC. The full variable domain, completed using reference TRBV14 and TRBJ2-7, is EAGVTQFPSHSVIEKGQTVTLRCDPISGHDNLYWYRRVMGKEIKFLLHFVKESKQDESGMPNNRFLAERTGGTYSTLKVQPAELEDSGVYFCASSSREQYFGPGTRLTVT.